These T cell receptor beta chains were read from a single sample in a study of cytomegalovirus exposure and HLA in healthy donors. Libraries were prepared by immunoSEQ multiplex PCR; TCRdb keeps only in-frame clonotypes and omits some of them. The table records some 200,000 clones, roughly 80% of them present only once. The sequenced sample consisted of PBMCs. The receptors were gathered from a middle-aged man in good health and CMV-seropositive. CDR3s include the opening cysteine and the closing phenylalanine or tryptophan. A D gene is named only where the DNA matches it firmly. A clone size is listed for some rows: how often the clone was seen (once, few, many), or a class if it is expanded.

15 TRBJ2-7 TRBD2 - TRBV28 CASSPYSGGTDEQYF TGTGCCAGCAGTCCTTACAGCGGGGGGACAGACGAGCAGTACTTC
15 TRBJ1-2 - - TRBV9 CASSVRGQRAVGYTF TGTGCCAGCAGCGTCAGAGGACAGAGGGCGGTTGGCTACACCTTC
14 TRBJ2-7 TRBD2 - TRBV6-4 CASGGTSPPWEQYF TGTGCCAGCGGCGGGACTAGCCCCCCTTGGGAGCAGTACTTC
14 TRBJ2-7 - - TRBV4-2 CASSQARGDNEQYF TGTGCCAGCAGCCAAGCCAGGGGGGATAACGAGCAGTACTTC
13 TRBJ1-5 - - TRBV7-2 CASSLDRTQPQHF TGTGCCAGCAGCTTAGACAGGACTCAGCCCCAGCATTTT
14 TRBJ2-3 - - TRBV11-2 CASSLGFRADTQYF TGTGCCAGCAGCTTAGGCTTTAGAGCAGATACGCAGTATTTT
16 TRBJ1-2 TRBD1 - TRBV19 CASSIDRGWATYGYTF TGTGCCAGTAGTATTGACAGGGGATGGGCGACCTATGGCTACACCTTC
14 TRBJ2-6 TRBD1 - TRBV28 CATRGGAGANVLTF TGTGCCACCAGAGGGGGCGCTGGGGCCAACGTCCTGACTTTC
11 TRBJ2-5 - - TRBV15 CATESRGTQYF TGTGCCACCGAGAGCCGTGGGACCCAGTACTTC
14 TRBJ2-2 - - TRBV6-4 CASSDLGNTGELFF TGTGCCAGCAGTGATCTAGGCAACACCGGGGAGCTGTTTTTT
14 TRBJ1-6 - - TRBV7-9 CASSSTGNNSPLHF TGTGCCAGCAGCTCAACAGGGAATAATTCACCCCTCCACTTT
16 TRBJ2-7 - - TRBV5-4 CASSPPGRGTSYEQYF TGTGCCAGCAGCCCCCCGGGGAGGGGGACCTCCTACGAGCAGTACTTC
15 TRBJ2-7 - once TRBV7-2 CASSLTQGHSYEQYF TGTGCCAGCAGCTTAACTCAGGGACACTCCTACGAGCAGTACTTC
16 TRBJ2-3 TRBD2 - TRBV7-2 CASSLYGGGVTDTQYF TGTGCCAGCAGCTTATATGGCGGGGGGGTCACAGATACGCAGTATTTT
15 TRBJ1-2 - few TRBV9 CASSVAEPTNYGYTF TGTGCCAGCAGCGTAGCTGAGCCTACCAACTATGGCTACACCTTC
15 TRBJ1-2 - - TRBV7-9 CASSLDLTGPYGYTF TGTGCCAGCAGCTTAGACCTAACAGGCCCCTATGGCTACACCTTC
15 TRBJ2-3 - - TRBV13 CASSFRTNDADTQYF TGTGCCAGCAGCTTCCGGACTAACGACGCAGATACGCAGTATTTT
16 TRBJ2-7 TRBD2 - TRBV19 CASSIDRAAGRDEQYF TGTGCCAGTAGTATAGATCGCGCCGCCGGGAGGGACGAGCAGTACTTC
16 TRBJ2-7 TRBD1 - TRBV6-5 CASSYTTGTAYYEQYF TGTGCCAGCAGTTACACTACCGGGACAGCCTATTACGAGCAGTACTTC
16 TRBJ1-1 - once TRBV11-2 CASSHDRGAGNTEAFF TGTGCCAGCAGCCACGACCGGGGGGCAGGAAACACTGAAGCTTTCTTT
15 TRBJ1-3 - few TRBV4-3 CASSQVEQGGNTIYF TGCGCCAGCAGCCAAGTAGAACAGGGAGGAAACACCATATATTTT
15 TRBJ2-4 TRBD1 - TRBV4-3 CASSQDETGGDIQYF TGCGCCAGCAGCCAGGACGAGACAGGGGGGGACATTCAGTACTTC
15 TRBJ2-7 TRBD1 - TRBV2 CASRMGQGDTDEQYF TGTGCCAGCAGGATGGGACAGGGGGATACCGACGAGCAGTACTTC
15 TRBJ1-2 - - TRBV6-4 CASSDSPGRLGGYTF TGTGCCAGCAGTGACTCCCCAGGGAGGTTGGGTGGCTACACCTTC
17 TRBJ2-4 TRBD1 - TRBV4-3 CASSQFSPGQGGNIQYF TGCGCCAGCAGCCAATTCTCTCCGGGACAGGGAGGTAACATTCAGTACTTC
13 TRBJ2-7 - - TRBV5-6 CASSSARAGEQYF TGTGCCAGCAGCTCCGCTCGCGCTGGTGAGCAGTACTTC
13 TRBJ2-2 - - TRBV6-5 CASRVRGTGELFF TGTGCCAGCAGGGTACGCGGGACCGGGGAGCTGTTTTTT
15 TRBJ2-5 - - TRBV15 CATSREVQRVETQYF TGTGCCACCAGCAGAGAAGTACAGCGGGTAGAGACCCAGTACTTC
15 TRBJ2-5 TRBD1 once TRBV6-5 CASRPGTGAQETQYF TGTGCCAGCAGACCCGGGACAGGGGCTCAAGAGACCCAGTACTTC
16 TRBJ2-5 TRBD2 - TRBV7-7 CASSLVGSGGQETQYF TGTGCTAGCAGCTTAGTGGGTAGCGGGGGGCAAGAGACCCAGTACTTC
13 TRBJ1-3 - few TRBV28 CATLSGDRNTIYF TGTGCCACCCTATCAGGGGACAGAAACACCATATATTTT
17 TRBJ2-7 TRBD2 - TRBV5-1 CASSLVSSGGLYYEQYF TGCGCCAGCAGCTTGGTCTCTAGCGGGGGGCTCTACTACGAGCAGTACTTC
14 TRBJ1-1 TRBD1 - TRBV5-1 CASSLPDRGTEAFF TGCGCCAGCAGCTTGCCGGACAGGGGAACTGAAGCTTTCTTT
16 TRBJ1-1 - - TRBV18 CASSPRGVLMNTEAFF TGTGCCAGCTCACCACGGGGGGTGCTGATGAACACTGAAGCTTTCTTT
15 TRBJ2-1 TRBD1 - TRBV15 CATSRGDRGHNEQFF TGTGCCACCAGCAGGGGGGACAGGGGGCACAATGAGCAGTTCTTC
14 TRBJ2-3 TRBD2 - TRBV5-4 CASSGGTSVGGQYF TGTGCCAGCAGCGGCGGGACTAGCGTGGGGGGGCAGTATTTT
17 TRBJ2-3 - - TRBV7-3 CASSHLKADLHTDTQYF TGTGCCAGCAGCCATCTGAAAGCGGACTTACACACAGATACGCAGTATTTT